One sample yielded the 8 T cell receptor beta chains listed below, sequenced in a study of T cell changes during pregnancy in multiple sclerosis. Here immunoSEQ multiplex PCR was the method, and the copy in TCRdb shows in-frame clones only, minus some. The table records more than 50,000 clones, around 90% of them present only once. The source material was peripheral blood, sampled after pregnancy. The origin of the receptors is a female donor in good health, enrolled as a control in a pregnancy study.

The gene calls are TRBV7-2 and TRBJ1-1; no clear D gene. CDR1 and CDR2 from the germline V gene are SGHTA and FQGNSA. V lost 3 bases, J lost 6 bases, and 17 bases lay in between. CDR3 length: 15 residues. CDR3 sequence (DNA): TGTGCCAGCAGCTTGCGTCGGCAGGCAGGTTCTGAAGCTTTCTTT. Its translation: CASSLRRQAGSEAFF.

The V and J genes are TRBV7-2 and TRBJ2-7; 9 bases fit TRBD1. J lost 4 bases, V lost 1 base, and 5 bases had no gene match. CDR3 size: 15 residues. CDR1 and CDR2 (germline): SGHTA, FQGNSA. CDR3 loop: CASSLGPGTGYEQYF. CDR3 nucleotides: TGTGCCAGCAGCTTAGGTCCAGGGACAGGGTACGAGCAGTACTTC.

The rearrangement uses TRBV6-4 and TRBJ1-6, with TRBD1 matching over 7 bases. Trimming took 2 bases from V and 9 from J; bases not matched to a gene: 4. Germline V gene data show CDR1 as MRHNA and CDR2 as SNTAGT. This CDR3 comprises 14 residues. CDR3 DNA sequence: TGTGCCAGCAGTGACGGGACAGCGGGTTCACCCCTCCACTTT. Translation gives CASSDGTAGSPLHF.

This clone appeared a single time. The chain employs TRBV30 and TRBJ1-2; 7 bases are shared with TRBD1. The CDR3 contains 14 residues. The germline CDR1 and CDR2 sequences are GTSNPN and SVGIG (reference sequence). Losses at the gene ends were 0 bases for V and 0 bases for J; bases not matched to a gene: 1. In DNA, the CDR3 is TGTGCCTGGAGTGTGGACAGGACTAACTATGGCTACACCTTC. Translated: CAWSVDRTNYGYTF.

The J gene is TRBJ1-1, the V gene TRBV28; no reliable D call. Per the germline V gene, CDR1 is MDHEN and CDR2 is SYDVKM. The CDR3 length is 13 residues. Trimming left V 7 bases short and J 6 bases short, with 15 bases between. The CDR3 protein is CASTPSPRAEAFF. The CDR3 nucleotides are TGTGCCAGCACCCCATCCCCCCGCGCTGAAGCTTTCTTT.

This CDR3 is CASGPGPHNSPLHF. The CDR3 region has the DNA TGTGCCAGCGGCCCTGGGCCCCATAATTCACCCCTCCACTTT. V is TRBV6-6 and J is TRBJ1-6; D unclear. The CDR3 length is 14 residues. Germline V gene data show CDR1 as MNHNY and CDR2 as SVGAGI (reference sequence). V lost 8 bases and J lost 5, with 13 bases in between.

The gene calls are TRBV25-1 and TRBJ1-6; 7 nucleotides line up with TRBD1. The ends lost 4 bases at V and 7 bases at J; junction bases unmatched: 4. CDR1 is MGHDK, CDR2 SYGVNS, per germline. The CDR3 totals 14 residues. This CDR3 reads CASSVYRGNSPLHF. CDR3 coding DNA: TGTGCCAGCAGTGTATACAGGGGAAATTCACCCCTCCACTTT.

The genes are TRBV5-1 and TRBJ2-3; the D gene is possibly TRBD1 (6 bases). Germline CDR1 SGHRS, CDR2 YFSETQ. The V and J ends lost 0 bases and 4 bases respectively, with 12 bases between them. CDR3 length equals 15 residues. CDR3 sequence reads: CASSLDQGRADTQYF. CDR3 DNA sequence: TGCGCCAGCAGCTTGGATCAGGGGCGGGCAGATACGCAGTATTTT.